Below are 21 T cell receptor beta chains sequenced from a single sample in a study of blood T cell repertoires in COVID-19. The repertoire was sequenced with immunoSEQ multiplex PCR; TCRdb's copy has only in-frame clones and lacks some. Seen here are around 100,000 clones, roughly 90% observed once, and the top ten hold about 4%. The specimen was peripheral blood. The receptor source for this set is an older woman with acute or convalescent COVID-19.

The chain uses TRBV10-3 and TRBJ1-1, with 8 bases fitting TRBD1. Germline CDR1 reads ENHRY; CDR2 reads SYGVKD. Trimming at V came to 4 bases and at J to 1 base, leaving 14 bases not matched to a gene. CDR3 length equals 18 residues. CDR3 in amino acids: CAISGGNGQGGRNTEAFF. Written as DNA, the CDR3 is TGTGCCATCAGTGGGGGTAACGGACAGGGTGGACGGAACACTGAAGCTTTCTTT.

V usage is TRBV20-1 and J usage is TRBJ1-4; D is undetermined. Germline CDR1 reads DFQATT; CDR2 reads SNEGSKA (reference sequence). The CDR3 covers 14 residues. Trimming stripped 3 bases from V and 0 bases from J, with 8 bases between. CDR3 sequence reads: CSASGAATNEKLFF. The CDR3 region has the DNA TGCAGTGCTAGTGGAGCCGCAACTAATGAAAAACTGTTTTTT.

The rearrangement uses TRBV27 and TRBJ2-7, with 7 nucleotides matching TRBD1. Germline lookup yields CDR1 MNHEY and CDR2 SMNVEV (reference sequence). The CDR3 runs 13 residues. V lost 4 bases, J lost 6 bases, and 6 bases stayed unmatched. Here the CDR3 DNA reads TGTGCCAGCAGTTCCTGGACAGGCGGCGAGCAGTACTTC. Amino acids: CASSSWTGGEQYF.

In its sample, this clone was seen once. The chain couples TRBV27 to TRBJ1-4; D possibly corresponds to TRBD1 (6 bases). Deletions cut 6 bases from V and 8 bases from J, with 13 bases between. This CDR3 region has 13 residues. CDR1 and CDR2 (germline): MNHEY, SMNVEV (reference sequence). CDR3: CASRAGEKEKLFF. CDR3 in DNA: TGTGCCAGCAGGGCAGGGGAAAAAGAAAAACTGTTTTTT.

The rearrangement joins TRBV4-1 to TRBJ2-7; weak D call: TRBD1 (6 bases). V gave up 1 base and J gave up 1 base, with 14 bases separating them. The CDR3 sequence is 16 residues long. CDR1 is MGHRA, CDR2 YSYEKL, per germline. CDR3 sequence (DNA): TGCGCCAGCAGCCAAGTGACCGGGACACCATCCTACGAGCAGTACTTC. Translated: CASSQVTGTPSYEQYF.

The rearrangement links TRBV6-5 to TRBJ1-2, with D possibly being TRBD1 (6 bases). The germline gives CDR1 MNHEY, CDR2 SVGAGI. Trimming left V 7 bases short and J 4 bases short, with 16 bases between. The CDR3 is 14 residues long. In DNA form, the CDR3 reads TGTGCCAGCACCGAAGGGGGGGTGAGCTATGGCTACACCTTC. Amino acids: CASTEGGVSYGYTF.

CDR3 bases: TGCGCCAGCAGCTTGGCAGGGCTTGGGGCTGAAGCTTTCTTT. It yields the protein CASSLAGLGAEAFF. This chain links TRBV5-1 with TRBJ1-1, with D tentatively TRBD1 (5 bases). With 0 bases removed from V and 6 bases from J, the gap between germline ends came to 12 bases. Per germline, CDR1 SGHRS and CDR2 YFSETQ. The CDR3 has 14 amino acids. Complete variable domain (other parts from reference TRBV5-1 and TRBJ1-1): KAGVTQTPRYLIKTRGQQVTLSCSPISGHRSVSWYQQTPGQGLQFLFEYFSETQRNKGNFPGRFSGRQFSNSRSEMNVSTLELGDSALYLCASSLAGLGAEAFFGQGTRLTVV.

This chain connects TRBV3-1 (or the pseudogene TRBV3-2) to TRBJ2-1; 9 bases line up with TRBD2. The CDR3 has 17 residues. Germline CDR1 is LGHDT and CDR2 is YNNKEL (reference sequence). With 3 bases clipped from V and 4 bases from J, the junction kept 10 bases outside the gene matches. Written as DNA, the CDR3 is TGTGCCAGCAGCCAGGGCGGGGGGGGAGTTTCTTACAATGAGCAGTTCTTC. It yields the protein CASSQGGGGVSYNEQFF.

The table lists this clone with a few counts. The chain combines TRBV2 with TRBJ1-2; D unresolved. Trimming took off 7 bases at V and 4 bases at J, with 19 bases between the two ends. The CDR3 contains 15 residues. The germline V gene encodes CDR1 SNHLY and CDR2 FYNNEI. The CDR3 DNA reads TGTGCCAGCAATCAACGGACGAGGGTAATCTATGGCTACACCTTC. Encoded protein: CASNQRTRVIYGYTF.

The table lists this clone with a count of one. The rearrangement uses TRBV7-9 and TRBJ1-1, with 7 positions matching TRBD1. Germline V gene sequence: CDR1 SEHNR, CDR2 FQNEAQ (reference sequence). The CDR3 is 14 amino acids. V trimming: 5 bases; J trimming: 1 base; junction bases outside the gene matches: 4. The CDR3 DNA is TGTGCCAGCAGCCACAGGACAGGGAACACTGAAGCTTTCTTT. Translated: CASSHRTGNTEAFF.

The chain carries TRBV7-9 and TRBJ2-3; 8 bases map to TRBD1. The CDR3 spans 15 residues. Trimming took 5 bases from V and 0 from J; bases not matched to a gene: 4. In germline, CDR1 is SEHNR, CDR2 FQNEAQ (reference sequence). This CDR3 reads CASSGGQGSTDTQYF. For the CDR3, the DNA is TGTGCCAGCAGCGGAGGACAGGGCAGCACAGATACGCAGTATTTT.

CDR3: CASSRGSTDTQYF. The CDR3 coding sequence is TGTGCCAGCAGTCGCGGGAGCACAGATACGCAGTATTTT. The J gene is TRBJ2-3, the V gene TRBV7-9, with a weak D call TRBD2 (5 bases). CDR1 is SEHNR, CDR2 FQNEAQ, per germline (reference sequence). The V end lost 6 bases, the J end lost 0 bases, and 7 bases lay between the germline ends. The CDR3 consists of 13 residues. Variable domain in full (rest from reference TRBV7-9 and TRBJ2-3): DTGVSQNPRHKITKRGQNVTFRCDPISEHNRLYWYRQTLGQGPEFLTYFQNEAQLEKSRLLSDRFSAERPKGSFSTLEIQRTEQGDSAMYLCASSRGSTDTQYFGPGTRLTVL.

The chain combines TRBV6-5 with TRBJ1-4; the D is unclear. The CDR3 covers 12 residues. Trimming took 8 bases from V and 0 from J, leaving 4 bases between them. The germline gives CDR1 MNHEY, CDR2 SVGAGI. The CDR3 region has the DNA TGTGCCAGCGAGTCAACTAATGAAAAACTGTTTTTT. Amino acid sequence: CASESTNEKLFF.

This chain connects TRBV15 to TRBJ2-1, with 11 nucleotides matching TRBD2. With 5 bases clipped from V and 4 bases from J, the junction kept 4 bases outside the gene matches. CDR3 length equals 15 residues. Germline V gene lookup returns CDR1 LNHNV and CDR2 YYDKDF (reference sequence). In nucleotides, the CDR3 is TGTGCCACCAGCGCCGGGACTAGCGGTTACAATGAGCAGTTCTTC. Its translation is CATSAGTSGYNEQFF.

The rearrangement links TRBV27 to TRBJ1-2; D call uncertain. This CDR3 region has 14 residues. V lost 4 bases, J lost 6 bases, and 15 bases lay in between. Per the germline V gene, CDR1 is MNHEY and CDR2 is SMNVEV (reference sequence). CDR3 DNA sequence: TGTGCCAGCAGTTCGTCGTTATATTCGGATGGCTACACCTTC. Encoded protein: CASSSSLYSDGYTF.

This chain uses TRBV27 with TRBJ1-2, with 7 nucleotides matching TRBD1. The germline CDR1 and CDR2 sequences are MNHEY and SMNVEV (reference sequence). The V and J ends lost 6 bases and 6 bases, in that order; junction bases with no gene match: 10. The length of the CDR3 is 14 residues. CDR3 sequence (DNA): TGTGCCAGCAGCCCGAGGACAGGCCCCAATGGCTACACCTTC. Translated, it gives CASSPRTGPNGYTF.

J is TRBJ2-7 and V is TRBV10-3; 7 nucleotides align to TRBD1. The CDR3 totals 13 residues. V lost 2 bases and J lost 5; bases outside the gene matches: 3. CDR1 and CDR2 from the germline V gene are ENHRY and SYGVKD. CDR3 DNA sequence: TGTGCCATCAGTGAGCGCGGACAGGACGAGCAGTACGTC. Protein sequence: CAISERGQDEQYV.

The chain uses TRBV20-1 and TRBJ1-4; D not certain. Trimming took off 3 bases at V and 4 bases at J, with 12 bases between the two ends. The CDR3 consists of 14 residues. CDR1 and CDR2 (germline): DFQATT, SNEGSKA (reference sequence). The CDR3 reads CSASTSGSNEKLFF. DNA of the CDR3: TGCAGTGCTAGTACATCAGGAAGTAATGAAAAACTGTTTTTT.

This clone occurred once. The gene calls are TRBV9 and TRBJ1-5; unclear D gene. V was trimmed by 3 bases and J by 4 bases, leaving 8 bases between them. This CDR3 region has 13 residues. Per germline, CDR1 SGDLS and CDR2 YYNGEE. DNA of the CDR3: TGTGCCAGCAGCGACGGGGAAAATCAGCCCCAGCATTTT. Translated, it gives CASSDGENQPQHF.

The chain's CDR3 is CAWGYGALTDTQYF. CDR3 DNA: TGTGCCTGGGGGTATGGGGCCCTCACAGATACGCAGTATTTT. The V and J genes are TRBV30 and TRBJ2-3; D may be TRBD1 (5 bases). The CDR3 length is 14 residues. Between the trimmed V and J ends, which lost 5 bases and 2 bases, there was a span of 14 bases. The germline V gene has CDR1 GTSNPN and CDR2 SVGIG (reference sequence).

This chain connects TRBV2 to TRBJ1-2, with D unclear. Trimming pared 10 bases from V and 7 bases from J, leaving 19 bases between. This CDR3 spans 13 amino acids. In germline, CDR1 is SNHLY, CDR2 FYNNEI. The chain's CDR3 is CATSPEERGGYTF. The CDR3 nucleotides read TGTGCCACCTCCCCAGAAGAGCGGGGTGGCTACACCTTC.